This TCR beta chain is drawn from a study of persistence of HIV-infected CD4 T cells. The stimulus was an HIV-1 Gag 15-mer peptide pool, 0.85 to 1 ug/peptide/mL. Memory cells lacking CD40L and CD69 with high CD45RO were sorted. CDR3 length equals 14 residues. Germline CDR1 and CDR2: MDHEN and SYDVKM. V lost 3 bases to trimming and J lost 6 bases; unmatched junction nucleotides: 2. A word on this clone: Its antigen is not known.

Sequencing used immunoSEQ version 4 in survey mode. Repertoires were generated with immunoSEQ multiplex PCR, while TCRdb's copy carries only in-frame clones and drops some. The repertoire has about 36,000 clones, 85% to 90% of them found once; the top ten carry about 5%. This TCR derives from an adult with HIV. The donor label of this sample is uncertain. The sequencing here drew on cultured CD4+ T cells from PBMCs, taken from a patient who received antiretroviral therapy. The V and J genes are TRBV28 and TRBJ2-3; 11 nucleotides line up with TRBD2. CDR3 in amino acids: CASSLTSGADTQYF. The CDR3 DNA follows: TGTGCCAGCAGTTTGACTAGCGGGGCTGATACGCAGTATTTT.